Presented here are 5 T cell receptor delta chains from one specimen sequenced in a study of gamma-delta T cells after stem cell transplantation. TCRdb reran clone calling via CATT on the RT-PCR reads. The data show roughly 4,500 delta-chain clones, with 1.9% seen just once and about 32% held by the top ten. Input material: gamma-delta T cells. The receptors come from a human donor. It is not recorded whose cells these are; they may come from a transplant donor.

As concerns this clone: Other DNA sequences in this specimen translate into the identical CDR3. This CDR3 is CACDRVSSGDTRELIF. The CDR3 DNA sequence: TGTGCCTGTGACCGCGTTTCCTCCGGGGATACGCGGGAACTCATCTTT. V is TRDV2 and J is TRDJ1; 9 nucleotides align to TRDD3. Germline CDR1 reads GEAIGNYY; CDR2 reads EKD. This CDR3 region has 16 residues. V shed 3 bases, J shed 9 bases, and the junction held 16 bases outside the gene matches.

With regard to this clone: This probably arose from a read error, given a far larger clone one base away. This CDR3 is also generated by other DNA sequences in the sample. The chain is built from TRDV2 and TRDJ1; 11 bases align to TRDD3. This CDR3 has 15 residues. Germline values: CDR1 GEAIGNYY, CDR2 EKD. J was trimmed by 4 bases and V by 6 bases; bases with no gene match: 9. DNA of the CDR3: TGTGCCTGTCTTTTACTGGGGGATAAGGGCGATAAACTCATCTTT. This encodes CACLLLGDKGDKLIF.

This chain links TRDV2 with TRDJ1; D uncertain. This CDR3 is 17 amino acids long. Looked up from germline, CDR1 is GEAIGNYY and CDR2 is EKD. V was cut by 3 bases and J by 2 bases, with 21 bases left in between. CDR3 protein: CACDRVSVRGTTDKLIF. CDR3 nucleotide sequence: TGTGCCTGTGACCGAGTTTCCGTAAGAGGAACGACCGATAAACTCATCTTT.

This clone has only a few counts. A single base is all that separates this from a far larger clone, so a read error is likely. Other DNA sequences within the sample encode an identical CDR3. The rearrangement links TRDV2 to TRDJ1; tentative D call: TRDD3 (5 bases). CDR1 is GEAIGNYY, CDR2 EKD, per germline. The CDR3 consists of 17 residues. Trimming removed 3 bases from V and 2 bases from J, with 21 bases in between. CDR3 DNA: TGTGCCTGTGACGAGGTATATTCTGGGCGATTAACCGATAAACTCATCTTT. The encoded protein is CACDEVYSGRLTDKLIF.

This clone was observed a few times. The genes are TRDV2 and TRDJ2; 11 bases line up with TRDD3. CDR1 is GEAIGNYY and CDR2 is EKD in the germline V gene. There are 20 residues in the CDR3. V shed 0 bases, J shed 0 bases, and the junction held 11 bases outside the gene matches. The CDR3 reads CACDTVRLGDSVALTAQLFF. The CDR3 DNA sequence: TGTGCCTGTGACACCGTTCGACTGGGGGATAGTGTGGCTTTGACAGCACAACTCTTCTTT.